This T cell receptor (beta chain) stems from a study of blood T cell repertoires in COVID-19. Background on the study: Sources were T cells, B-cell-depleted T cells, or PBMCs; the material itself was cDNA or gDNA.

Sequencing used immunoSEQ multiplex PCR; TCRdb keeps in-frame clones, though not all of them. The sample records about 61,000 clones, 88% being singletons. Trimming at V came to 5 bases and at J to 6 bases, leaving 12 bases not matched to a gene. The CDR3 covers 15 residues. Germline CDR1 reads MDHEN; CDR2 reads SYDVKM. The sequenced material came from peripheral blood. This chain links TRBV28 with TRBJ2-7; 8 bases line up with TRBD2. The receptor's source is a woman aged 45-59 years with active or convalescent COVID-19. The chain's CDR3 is CASSTTSGVLSEQYF. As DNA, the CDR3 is TGTGCCAGCAGTACTACTAGCGGAGTCCTCTCCGAGCAGTACTTC.